This entry lists 25 T cell receptor beta chains sequenced from one sample in a study of lymphopenia after photon versus proton radiotherapy. TCRdb's table, derived via immunoSEQ multiplex PCR, lists solely in-frame clones and lacks some. The sample contains about 20,000 clones, approximately 84% of which appear only once. The source material was peripheral blood, sampled from a patient treated with photon-based radiotherapy. These receptors all stem from a woman aged 50 to 60 with pancreatic cancer.

V is TRBV19 and J is TRBJ2-6; D may be TRBD1 or TRBD2 (5 bases each). Germline CDR1 reads LNHDA; CDR2 reads SQIVND (reference sequence). The CDR3 length is 15 residues. The ends were cut back, 7 bases at V and 0 bases at J, with 10 bases in the middle. CDR3 bases: TGTGCCAGTAAGGCAGGGAGCTCTGGGGCCAACGTCCTGACTTTC. Residues: CASKAGSSGANVLTF. Full variable domain (rest looked up from reference TRBV19 and TRBJ2-6): DGGITQSPKYLFRKEGQNVTLSCEQNLNHDAMYWYRQDPGQGLRLIYYSQIVNDFQKGDIAEGYSVSREKKESFPLTVTSAQKNPTAFYLCASKAGSSGANVLTFGAGSRLTVL.

The chain has TRBV15 and TRBJ2-1; tentatively, D is TRBD1 or TRBD2 (5 bases each). CDR3 length equals 13 residues. Germline V lookup: CDR1 LNHNV, CDR2 YYDKDF (reference sequence). V lost 6 bases and J lost 7, with 13 bases in between. The CDR3 coding sequence is TGTGCCACCAGGAAGGGGACGGATAATGAGCAGTTCTTC. Translation gives CATRKGTDNEQFF. Together with reference TRBV15 and TRBJ2-1, the CDR3 gives the full variable domain: DAMVIQNPRYQVTQFGKPVTLSCSQTLNHNVMYWYQQKSSQAPKLLFHYYDKDFNNEADTPDNFQSRRPNTSFCFLDIRSPGLGDTAMYLCATRKGTDNEQFFGPGTRLTVL.

The chain couples TRBV7-9 to TRBJ2-1, with 10 bases fitting TRBD2. The CDR3 has 16 amino acids. CDR1 and CDR2 from the germline V gene are SEHNR and FQNEAQ (reference sequence). After removal of 1 base from V and 6 bases from J, the junction contained 6 bases not matched to a gene. This CDR3 is CASSLVPSGRGNEQFF. CDR3 DNA: TGTGCCAGCAGCTTAGTGCCTAGCGGGAGAGGCAATGAGCAGTTCTTC.

This clone was seen only once. This chain uses TRBV2 with TRBJ1-1, with D perhaps matching TRBD1 (6 bases). Germline V gene lookup returns CDR1 SNHLY and CDR2 FYNNEI. V lost 7 bases, J lost 1 base, and 10 bases lay in between. The CDR3 length is 13 residues. The CDR3 DNA reads TGTGCCAGCACCCCGGGGGCGAACACTGAAGCTTTCTTT. It encodes CASTPGANTEAFF.

The chain is built from TRBV30 and TRBJ2-3, with 8 bases that match TRBD2. CDR3 length: 15 amino acids. Germline V gene sequence: CDR1 GTSNPN, CDR2 SVGIG (reference sequence). The V and J ends lost 6 bases and 5 bases, in that order; junction bases with no gene match: 13. CDR3 in DNA: TGTGCCTGCGCTCCAACTAGCGGAAGACTAGATACGCAGTATTTT. It is translated as CACAPTSGRLDTQYF.

J is TRBJ1-5 and V is TRBV2; 7 nucleotides match TRBD1. CDR1 and CDR2 (germline): SNHLY, FYNNEI. Trimming took 5 bases from V and 3 from J; bases not matched to a gene: 7. The CDR3 covers 15 residues. CDR3 DNA sequence: TGTGCCAGCAGTCGACAGGGCACAAACAATCAGCCCCAGCATTTT. Its protein is CASSRQGTNNQPQHF.

This rearrangement joins TRBV19 to TRBJ2-7; 8 bases map to TRBD1. V was clipped by 5 bases and J by 4 bases; unmatched bases: 10. Germline V gene data show CDR1 as LNHDA and CDR2 as SQIVND (reference sequence). The CDR3 covers 15 residues. Written as DNA, the CDR3 is TGTGCCAGTAGTTGGACCATGACAGGGGCTTACGAGCAGTACTTC. Encoded protein: CASSWTMTGAYEQYF. Looking up the rest from reference TRBV19 and TRBJ2-7 gives the full variable domain: DGGITQSPKYLFRKEGQNVTLSCEQNLNHDAMYWYRQDPGQGLRLIYYSQIVNDFQKGDIAEGYSVSREKKESFPLTVTSAQKNPTAFYLCASSWTMTGAYEQYFGPGTRLTVT.

The J gene is TRBJ1-5, the V gene TRBV30, with 7 bases fitting TRBD1. Unmatched junction bases numbered 9, after V lost 3 bases and J lost 1 base. The V gene's germline CDR1 is GTSNPN and CDR2 SVGIG (reference sequence). This CDR3 spans 16 amino acids. The CDR3 spells CAWSGETGRSNQPQHF. DNA for the CDR3: TGTGCCTGGAGCGGAGAGACAGGGCGAAGCAATCAGCCCCAGCATTTT. The full variable domain, rest sourced from reference TRBV30 and TRBJ1-5, is SQTIHQWPATLVQPVGSPLSLECTVEGTSNPNLYWYRQAAGRGLQLLFYSVGIGQISSEVPQNLSASRPQDRQFILSSKKLLLSDSGFYLCAWSGETGRSNQPQHFGDGTRLSIL.

The V and J genes are TRBV12-2 and TRBJ1-3; the D call in the table, TRBD1, was not verified against the DNA. TRBV12-2 is shown as a pseudogene. The CDR3 has 18 amino acids. This CDR3 reads CASRLAGTGLSSGNTIYF. CDR3 DNA sequence: TGTGCAAGTCGCTTAGCGGGGACAGGGCTCAGCTCTGGAAACACCATATATTTT.

The chain has TRBV13 and TRBJ2-1, with D hard to call. CDR3 size: 19 residues. Deletions cut 2 bases from V and 1 base from J, with 21 bases between. The germline V gene encodes CDR1 PRHDT and CDR2 FYEKMQ (reference sequence). The CDR3 nucleotides read TGTGCCAGCAGCTTATATTCTAGAGCTAACTCGAGGTCCTACAATGAGCAGTTCTTC. This translates into CASSLYSRANSRSYNEQFF.

V and J are TRBV4-1 and TRBJ2-7; no definite D call. The CDR3 has 13 residues. Germline V lookup: CDR1 MGHRA, CDR2 YSYEKL. V was shortened by 3 bases and J by 0 bases, with 6 bases between the two germline ends. CDR3 DNA sequence: TGCGCCAGCAGCCACGGCAGCTCCTACGAGCAGTACTTC. Its translation: CASSHGSSYEQYF.

This clone has only a few counts. The V gene is TRBV2, the J gene TRBJ2-7; 7 positions match TRBD2. Germline assignment: CDR1 SNHLY and CDR2 FYNNEI. This CDR3 spans 15 amino acids. V dropped 0 bases and J dropped 2; count of bases not matched to a gene: 4. This CDR3 reads CASSEASSGTYEQYF. For the CDR3, the DNA is TGTGCCAGCAGTGAAGCTTCTAGCGGTACCTACGAGCAGTACTTC.

This chain uses TRBV21-1 with TRBJ1-3. TRBV21-1 is an annotated pseudogene. CDR3 length: 19 residues. CDR3 loop: CASSKGGKLTGKSGNTIYF. As DNA, the CDR3 is TGTGCCAGCAGCAAGGGGGGGAAATTGACAGGAAAGTCTGGAAACACCATATATTTT.

V usage is TRBV6-1 and J usage is TRBJ2-3; D possibly corresponds to TRBD1 (7 bases). The germline gives CDR1 MNHNS, CDR2 SASEGT. This CDR3 spans 15 amino acids. V dropped 5 bases and J dropped 2 bases, with 14 bases sitting between them. CDR3 sequence: CASSKRQGLTDTQYF. CDR3 nucleotides: TGTGCCAGCAGTAAAAGACAGGGACTCACAGATACGCAGTATTTT.

Note on this clone: Since the CDR3 does not end with the conserved phenylalanine or tryptophan, this likely comes from a read error. The chain uses TRBV29-1 and TRBJ1-2, with no clear D. Trimming took 0 bases from V and 0 from J, leaving 8 bases between them. The CDR3 has 14 amino acids. Germline CDR1 is SQVTM and CDR2 is ANQGSEA. CDR3 sequence reads: CSVEDPSANYGYTL. CDR3 nucleotides: TGCAGCGTTGAAGATCCATCGGCTAACTATGGCTACACCCTC.

V usage is TRBV5-5 and J usage is TRBJ2-6; D is perhaps TRBD1 (5 bases). The V and J ends lost 3 bases and 0 bases respectively, with 13 bases between them. Germline V gene sequence: CDR1 SGHKS, CDR2 YYEKEE (reference sequence). The CDR3 is 17 amino acids. Here the CDR3 reads CASSSTDSSSGANVLTF. The CDR3 DNA reads TGTGCCAGCAGCTCAACTGACAGTTCCTCTGGGGCCAACGTCCTGACTTTC.

The V call is TRBV27, the J call TRBJ1-4; D possibly corresponds to TRBD1 (5 bases). Germline V gene sequence: CDR1 MNHEY, CDR2 SMNVEV (reference sequence). V was trimmed by 6 bases and J by 4 bases, leaving 18 bases between them. The CDR3 loop spans 16 amino acids. CDR3 sequence: CASRGGSYGGNEKLFF. The DNA for the CDR3 is TGTGCCAGCAGGGGGGGGAGCTACGGAGGTAATGAAAAACTGTTTTTT.

CDR3 sequence (DNA): TGCAGCGTTGTGGGAGCGGGAGAAGAGACCCAGTACTTC. Protein sequence: CSVVGAGEETQYF. The genes are TRBV29-1 and TRBJ2-5; 8 bases match TRBD2. CDR3 size: 13 residues. CDR1 is SQVTM, CDR2 ANQGSEA, per germline. V shed 4 bases and J 3 bases; nucleotides not matched to a gene: 4.

By sample share, this clone is medium-sized. The V gene is TRBV4-2, the J gene TRBJ1-5; a weak D match, TRBD1 (5 bases). Germline CDR1 is LGHNA and CDR2 is YNFKEQ. The V gene lost 3 bases and the J gene lost 3 bases, with 6 bases spanning the gap. The CDR3 has 13 amino acids. Here the CDR3 reads CASSQDNNQPQHF. The CDR3 coding sequence is TGTGCCAGCAGCCAGGACAACAATCAGCCCCAGCATTTT.

The chain joins TRBV2 to TRBJ1-5, with D perhaps matching TRBD1 (5 bases). CDR1 is SNHLY and CDR2 is FYNNEI in the germline V gene. The CDR3 contains 14 residues. Trimming stripped 4 bases from V and 6 bases from J, with 13 bases between. DNA of the CDR3: TGTGCCAGCAGTGGGGGGACCTCCGGTCAGCCCCAGCATTTT. Translated: CASSGGTSGQPQHF.

CDR3 region: CASSPTGWGTEAFF. CDR3 in DNA: TGTGCCAGCAGCCCGACAGGTTGGGGGACTGAAGCTTTCTTT. The chain has TRBV28 and TRBJ1-1; possible D gene TRBD1, 6 bases. This CDR3 region has 14 residues. Germline CDR1 reads MDHEN; CDR2 reads SYDVKM. V was trimmed by 6 bases and J by 5 bases, leaving 16 bases between them.

V and J are TRBV5-6 and TRBJ2-7, with D perhaps assigned TRBD1 or TRBD2 (5 bases each). The germline CDR1 and CDR2 sequences are SGHDT and YYEEEE. This CDR3 is 13 amino acids long. Trimming left V 4 bases short and J 2 bases short, with 10 bases between. CDR3 sequence (DNA): TGTGCCAGCAGCCGGGACCGAACCTACGAGCAGTACTTC. Its translation is CASSRDRTYEQYF.

The V call is TRBV19, the J call TRBJ1-5, with TRBD1 matching over 9 bases. The germline V gene has CDR1 LNHDA and CDR2 SQIVND (reference sequence). The V and J ends lost 7 bases and 6 bases, in that order; junction bases with no gene match: 10. This CDR3 contains 15 residues. The CDR3 spells CASMRDRDPPQPQHF. The CDR3 coding sequence is TGTGCCAGTATGAGGGACAGGGACCCCCCTCAGCCCCAGCATTTT.

The CDR3 here is CASSPSMLYRAKNIQYF. As DNA, the CDR3 is TGCGCCAGCAGCCCAAGTATGTTATACCGGGCCAAAAACATTCAGTACTTC. The rearrangement uses TRBV4-1 and TRBJ2-4; D is unresolved. The CDR3 extends over 17 amino acids. Germline V CDR1 and CDR2: MGHRA, YSYEKL. V lost 4 bases and J lost 1, with 17 bases in between.

This chain links TRBV5-1 with TRBJ1-3; no firm D call. V gave up 3 bases and J gave up 0 bases, with 10 bases separating them. Looked up from germline, CDR1 is SGHRS and CDR2 is YFSETQ. There are 15 residues in the CDR3. The CDR3, as DNA: TGCGCCAGCAGCTCTGACACGAACTCTGGAAACACCATATATTTT. It specifies CASSSDTNSGNTIYF. The full variable domain, rest sourced from reference TRBV5-1 and TRBJ1-3, is KAGVTQTPRYLIKTRGQQVTLSCSPISGHRSVSWYQQTPGQGLQFLFEYFSETQRNKGNFPGRFSGRQFSNSRSEMNVSTLELGDSALYLCASSSDTNSGNTIYFGEGSWLTVV.